The sample holds a few counts of the clone carrying this T cell receptor (beta chain). The antigen is undetermined. This sample is drawn from a study of breast tumors, draining lymph nodes, adjacent tissues. TCRdb itself ran the multiplex PCR reads through MiXCR, one entry per CDR3 protein. Of 290,000 or so distinct CDR3 sequences listed, about 30% are singletons. Samples came from axillary lymph nodes draining the breast cancer. Overall study findings and caveats: Compared with basal-like, luminal-like tumors shared significantly more repertoire with nontumor tissue.

The CDR3 sequence is 15 residues long. Trimming removed 3 bases from V and 5 bases from J, with 15 bases in between. This chain links TRBV12-3 or TRBV12-4 with TRBJ2-3, with a possible D match to TRBD2 (6 bases). Sequencing input: axillary lymph node tissue. The receptor was isolated from a female donor with breast cancer. Some clones in this sample may be carry-over from other donors' samples. The CDR3 DNA reads TGTGCCAGCAGTTTCTACGGGAGTGTTCTAGATACGCAGTATTTT. It translates to CASSFYGSVLDTQYF.